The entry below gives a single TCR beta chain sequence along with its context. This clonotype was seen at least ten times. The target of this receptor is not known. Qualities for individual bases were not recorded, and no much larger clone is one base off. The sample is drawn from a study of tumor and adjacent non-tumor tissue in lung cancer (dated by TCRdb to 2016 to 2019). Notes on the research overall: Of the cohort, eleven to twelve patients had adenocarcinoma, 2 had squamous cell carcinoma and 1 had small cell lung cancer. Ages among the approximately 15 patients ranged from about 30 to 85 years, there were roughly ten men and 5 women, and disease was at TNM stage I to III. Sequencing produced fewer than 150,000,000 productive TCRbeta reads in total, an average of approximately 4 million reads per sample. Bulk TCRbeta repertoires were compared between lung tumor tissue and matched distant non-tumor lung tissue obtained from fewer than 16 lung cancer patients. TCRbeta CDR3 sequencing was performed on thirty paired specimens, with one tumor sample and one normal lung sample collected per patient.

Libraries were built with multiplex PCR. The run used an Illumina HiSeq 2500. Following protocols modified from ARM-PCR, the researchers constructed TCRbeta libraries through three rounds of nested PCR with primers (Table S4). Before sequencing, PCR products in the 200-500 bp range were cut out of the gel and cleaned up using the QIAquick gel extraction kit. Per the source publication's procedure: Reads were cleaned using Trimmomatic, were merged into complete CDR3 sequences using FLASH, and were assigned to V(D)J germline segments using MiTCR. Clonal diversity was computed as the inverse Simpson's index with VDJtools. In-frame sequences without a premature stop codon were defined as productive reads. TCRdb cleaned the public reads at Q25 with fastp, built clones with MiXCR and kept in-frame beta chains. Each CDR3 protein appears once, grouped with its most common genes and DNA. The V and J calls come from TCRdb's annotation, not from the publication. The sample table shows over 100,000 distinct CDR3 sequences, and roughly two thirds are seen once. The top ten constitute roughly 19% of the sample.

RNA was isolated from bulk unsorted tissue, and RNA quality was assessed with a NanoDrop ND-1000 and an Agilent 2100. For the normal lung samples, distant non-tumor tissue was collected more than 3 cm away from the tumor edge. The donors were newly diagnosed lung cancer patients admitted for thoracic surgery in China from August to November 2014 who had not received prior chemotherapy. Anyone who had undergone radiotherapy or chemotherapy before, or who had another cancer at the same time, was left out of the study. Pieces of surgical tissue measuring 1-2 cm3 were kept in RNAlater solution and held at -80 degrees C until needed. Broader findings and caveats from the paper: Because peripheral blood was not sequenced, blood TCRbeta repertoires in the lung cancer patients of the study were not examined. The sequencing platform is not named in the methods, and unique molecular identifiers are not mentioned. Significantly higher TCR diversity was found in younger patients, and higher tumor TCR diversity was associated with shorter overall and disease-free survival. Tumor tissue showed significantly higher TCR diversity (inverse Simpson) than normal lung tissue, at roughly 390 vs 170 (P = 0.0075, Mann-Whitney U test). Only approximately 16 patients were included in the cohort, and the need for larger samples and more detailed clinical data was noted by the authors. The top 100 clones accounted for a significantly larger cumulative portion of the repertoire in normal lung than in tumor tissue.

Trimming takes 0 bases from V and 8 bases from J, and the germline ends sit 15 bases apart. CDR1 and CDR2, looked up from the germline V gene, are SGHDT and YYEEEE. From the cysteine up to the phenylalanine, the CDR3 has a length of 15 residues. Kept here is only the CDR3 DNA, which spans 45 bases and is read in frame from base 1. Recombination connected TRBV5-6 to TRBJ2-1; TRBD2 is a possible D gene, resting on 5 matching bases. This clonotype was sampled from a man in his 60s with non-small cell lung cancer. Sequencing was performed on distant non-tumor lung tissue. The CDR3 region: CASSLAPGLGDEQFF. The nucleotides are TGTGCCAGCAGCTTGGCCCCAGGACTTGGTGATGAGCAGTTCTTC.